This T cell receptor (beta chain) comes out of a study of T-cell memory formation after mild COVID-19. Across the study: TCR clustering was largely donor specific. Notes on the study in general: CD4+ clones that contracted lay mainly in CM and EM; CD8+ ones lay in EMRA. Cross-reactive memory seemingly joined, as some responding clones were found in pre-infection memory.

This clonotype was detected many times. No antigen is known for it. The V end lost 0 bases, the J end lost 5 bases, and 10 bases lay between the germline ends. Looked up from germline, CDR1 is SGDLS and CDR2 is YYNGEE. The CDR3 length is 14 residues. TCRdb reanalysed the 5' RACE reads using MiXCR and keeps one entry per CDR3 protein. The data show around 29,000 distinct CDR3 sequences, 12% seen once. Sequences were obtained from PBMCs or a T cell subset sorted from them (not recorded which). The chain links TRBV9 to TRBJ2-3; no firm D call. This sequence was found in an adult woman who had mild COVID-19 (a few samples of this study predate the infection). Cell type and time point are not known. The CDR3 region is CASSVAHSEDTQYF. The DNA of the CDR3 is TGTGCCAGCAGCGTAGCCCATTCGGAAGATACGCAGTATTTT. Based on the CDR3 plus reference TRBV9 and TRBJ2-3, the full variable domain is DSGVTQTPKHLITATGQRVTLRCSPRSGDLSVYWYQQSLDQGLQFLIQYYNGEERAKGNILERFSAQQFPDLHSELNLSSLELGDSALYFCASSVAHSEDTQYFGPGTRLTVL.